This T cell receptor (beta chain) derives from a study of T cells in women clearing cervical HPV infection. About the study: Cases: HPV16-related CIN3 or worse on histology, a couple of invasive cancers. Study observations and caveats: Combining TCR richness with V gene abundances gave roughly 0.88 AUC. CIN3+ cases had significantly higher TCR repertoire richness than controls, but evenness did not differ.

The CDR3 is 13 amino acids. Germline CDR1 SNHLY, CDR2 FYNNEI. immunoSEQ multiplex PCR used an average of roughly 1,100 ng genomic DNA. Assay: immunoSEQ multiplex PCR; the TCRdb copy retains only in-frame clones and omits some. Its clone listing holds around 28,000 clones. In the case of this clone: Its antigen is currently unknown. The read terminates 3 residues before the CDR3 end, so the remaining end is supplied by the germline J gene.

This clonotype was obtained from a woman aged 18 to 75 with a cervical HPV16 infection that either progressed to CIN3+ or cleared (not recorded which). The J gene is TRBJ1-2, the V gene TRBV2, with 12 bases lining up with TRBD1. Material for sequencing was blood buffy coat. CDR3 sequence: CASASGTGGDYTF. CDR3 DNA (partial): TGTGCCAGTGCCTCCGGGACAGGGGGCGAC.